This TCR beta chain was profiled in a study of technical replicates of blood from a handful of donors. Measured with immunoSEQ multiplex PCR; TCRdb has only the in-frame clones, and not every one. Here the sample spans roughly 76,000 clones, 65% to 90% being singletons. CDR1 and CDR2 from the germline V gene are SGHVS and FNYEAQ. This CDR3 comprises 13 residues. V lost 11 bases and J lost 5; bases outside the gene matches: 9. The TCR comes from a human donor in good health. Some clones in this sample may be carry-over from other donors' samples. The sequenced material came from PBMCs. V and J are TRBV7-6 and TRBJ2-5; 9 bases are shared with TRBD2. DNA of the CDR3: TGTGCCGTGACCAGCGGGGGGTTCGAGACCCAGTACTTC. Residues: CAVTSGGFETQYF.